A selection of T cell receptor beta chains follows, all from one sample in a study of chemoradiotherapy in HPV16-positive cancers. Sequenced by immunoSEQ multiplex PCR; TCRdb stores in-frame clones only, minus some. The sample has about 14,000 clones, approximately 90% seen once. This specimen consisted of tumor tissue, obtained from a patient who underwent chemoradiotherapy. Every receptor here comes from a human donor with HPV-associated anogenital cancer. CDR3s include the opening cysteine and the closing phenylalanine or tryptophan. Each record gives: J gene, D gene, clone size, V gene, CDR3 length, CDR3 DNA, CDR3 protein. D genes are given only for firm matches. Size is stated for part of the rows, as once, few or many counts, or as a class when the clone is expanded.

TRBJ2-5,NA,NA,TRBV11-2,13,TGTGCCAGCAGCCCGGGAAGTCAAGAGACCCAGTACTTC,CASSPGSQETQYF
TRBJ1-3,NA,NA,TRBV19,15,TGTGCCAGTAGTATCCCGACGGGCTCTGGAAACACCATATATTTT,CASSIPTGSGNTIYF
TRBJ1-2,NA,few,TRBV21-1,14,TGTGCCAGCAGCAAAGCGAGGGGGGACCGGGGCTACACCTTC,CASSKARGDRGYTF
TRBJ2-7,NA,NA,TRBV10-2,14,TGCGCCAGCAGTGCTCACAGGGAGTCCTACGAGCAGTACTTC,CASSAHRESYEQYF
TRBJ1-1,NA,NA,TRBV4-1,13,TGCGCCAGCAGCCTGCTTGGGGGGACTGAAGCTTTCTTT,CASSLLGGTEAFF
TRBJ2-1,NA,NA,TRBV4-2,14,TGTGCCAGCAGCCAAGATCACGGCCGAAGTGAGCAGTTCTTC,CASSQDHGRSEQFF
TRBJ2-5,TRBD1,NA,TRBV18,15,TGTGCCAGCTCACCTAAGACAGGGGCCCAAGAGACCCAGTACTTC,CASSPKTGAQETQYF
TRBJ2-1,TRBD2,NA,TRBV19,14,TGTGCCACAACCGAGCGGGACTCCTACAATGAGCAGTTCTTC,CATTERDSYNEQFF
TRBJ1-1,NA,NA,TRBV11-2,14,TGTGCCAGCAGCTTGACCCCTAGGGACACTGAAGCTTTCTTT,CASSLTPRDTEAFF
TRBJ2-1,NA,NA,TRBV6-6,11,TGTGCCAGCACCTTTAACAGCGAGCAGTTCTTC,CASTFNSEQFF
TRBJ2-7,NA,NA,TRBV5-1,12,TGCGCCAGCTCCACAAACGGCTACGAGCAGTACTTC,CASSTNGYEQYF
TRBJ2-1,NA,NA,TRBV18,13,TGTGCCAGCCCAAAATTTGAGAGAGATGAGCAGTTCTTC,CASPKFERDEQFF
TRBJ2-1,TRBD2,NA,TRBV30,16,TGTGCCTGGACGGGTTTGGGGACTAGCGGGAGAAGGGAGCAGTTCTTC,CAWTGLGTSGRREQFF
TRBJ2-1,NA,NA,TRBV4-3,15,TGCGCCAGCAGCCAAGATAGCGGTCGCGGAGCTGAGCAGTTCTTC,CASSQDSGRGAEQFF
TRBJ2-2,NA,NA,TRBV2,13,TGTGCCAGCGAAAAAGGCGGATCCGGGGAGCTGTTTTTT,CASEKGGSGELFF
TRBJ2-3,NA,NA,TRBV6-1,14,TGTGCCAGCCAGGCCTCCGGGATGATAGATACGCAGTATTTT,CASQASGMIDTQYF
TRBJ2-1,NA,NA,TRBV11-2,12,TGTGCCAGCAGGGGACTTCACAATGAGCAGTTCTTC,CASRGLHNEQFF
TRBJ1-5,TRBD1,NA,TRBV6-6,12,TGTGCCAGCGGGACAGGGAATCAGCCCCAGCATTTT,CASGTGNQPQHF
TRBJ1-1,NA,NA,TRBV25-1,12,TGTGCCAGCAGGCCGTCGGGGACTGAAGCTTTCTTT,CASRPSGTEAFF
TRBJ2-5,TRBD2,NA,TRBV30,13,TGTGCCTGGAGTTTCGGGGGGCAAGAGACCCAGTACTTC,CAWSFGGQETQYF
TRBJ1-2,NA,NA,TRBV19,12,TGTGCCAGTAGTATAACGACGTATGGCTACACCTTC,CASSITTYGYTF
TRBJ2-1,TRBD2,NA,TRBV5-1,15,TGCGCCAGCAGCTTAACTAGCGGCAGTTTCTATGAGCAGTTCTTC,CASSLTSGSFYEQFF
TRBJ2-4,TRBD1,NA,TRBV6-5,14,TGTGCCAGCAGACCCCTGACAGGGGAAAACATTCAGTACTTC,CASRPLTGENIQYF
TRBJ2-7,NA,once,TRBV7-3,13,TGTGCCAGCAGCTCCCCGGCTGGTGGGGAGCAGTACTTC,CASSSPAGGEQYF
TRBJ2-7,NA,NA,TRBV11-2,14,TGTGCCAGCAGCTTTGTTGGACCCCTCTACGAGCAGTACTTC,CASSFVGPLYEQYF
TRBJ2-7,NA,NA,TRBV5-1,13,TGCGCCAGCAGCCCCCGCAGTAGAGACGAGCAGTACTTC,CASSPRSRDEQYF
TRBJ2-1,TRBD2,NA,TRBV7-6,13,TGTGCCAGCAGCAAACTAGCGGGAGACGAGCAGTTCTTC,CASSKLAGDEQFF
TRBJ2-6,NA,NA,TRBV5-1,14,TGCGCCAGCAGCTTGCCAGGTGGGGCCAACGTCCTGACTTTC,CASSLPGGANVLTF
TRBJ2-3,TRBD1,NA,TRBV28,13,TGTGCCAGCGGGGTACAGGGGGCAGATACGCAGTATTTT,CASGVQGADTQYF
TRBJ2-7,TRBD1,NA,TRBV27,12,TGTGCCAGCAGTCCACAGGGGGAGGAGCAGTACTTC,CASSPQGEEQYF
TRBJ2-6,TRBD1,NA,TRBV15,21,TGTGCCACCAGCTGGCGCGGACGCACACAGGGGACGCACTCTGGGGCCAACGTCCTGACTTTC,CATSWRGRTQGTHSGANVLTF
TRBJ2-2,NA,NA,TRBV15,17,TGTGCCACCAGCAGAGATTTAAGGGGTAAAGTTTCCGGGGAGCTGTTTTTT,CATSRDLRGKVSGELFF
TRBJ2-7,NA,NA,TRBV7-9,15,TGTGCCAGCAGCTTAGCGCAGGGAACTCTCTACGAGCAGTACTTC,CASSLAQGTLYEQYF
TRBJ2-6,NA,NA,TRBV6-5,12,TGTGCCAGCAGGACTGGGGCCAACGTCCTGACTTTC,CASRTGANVLTF
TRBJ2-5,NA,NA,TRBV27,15,TGTGCCAGCAGTGAATCTACTACGCTTCGGGGGACCCAGTACTTC,CASSESTTLRGTQYF
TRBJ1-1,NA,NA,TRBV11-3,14,TGTGCCAGCGGGATCTCAGGGGCGAACACTGAAGCTTTCTTT,CASGISGANTEAFF
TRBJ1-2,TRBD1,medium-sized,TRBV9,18,TGTGCCAGCAGCCGGGAGGGACAGGGAAGACCTGCTGGCTATGGCTACACCTTC,CASSREGQGRPAGYGYTF
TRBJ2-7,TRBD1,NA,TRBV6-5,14,TGTGCCAGCAGTATAACGACAGGGGGCAACGAGCAGTACTTC,CASSITTGGNEQYF
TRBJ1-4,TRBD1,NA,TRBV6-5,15,TGTGCCAGCAGCCTCGTGGGGACAGCTAATGAAAAACTGTTTTTT,CASSLVGTANEKLFF
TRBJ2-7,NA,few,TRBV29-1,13,TGCAGCGTTTGGGACACGAAGCACTACGAGCAGTACTTC,CSVWDTKHYEQYF